This is a list of T cell receptor beta chains from one sample in a study of PD-L1 blockade in urothelial cancer. Here immunoSEQ multiplex PCR was the method, and the copy in TCRdb shows in-frame clones only, minus some. The data hold approximately 90,000 clones, with less than 90% observed a single time. The sequencing used PBMCs, collected around atezolizumab (anti-PD-L1) treatment. All receptors come from a man in his sixties with urothelial cancer. CDR3s include the opening cysteine and the closing phenylalanine or tryptophan. Each record gives: J gene, D gene, clone size, V gene, CDR3 protein, CDR3 DNA. The D gene is left open where the match is weak. A row's size may be missing; if present it is once, few, many or a size class.

>TRBJ1-1|-|-|TRBV6-5
CASRQYRNTEAFF
TGTGCCAGCAGACAGTATAGAAACACTGAAGCTTTCTTT
>TRBJ1-2|TRBD1|-|TRBV5-4
CASSLGLRDRLGGDYGYTF
TGTGCCAGCAGCTTGGGGCTTCGGGACAGGCTCGGTGGGGACTATGGCTACACCTTC
>TRBJ2-7|TRBD1|-|TRBV15
CATSRDSGTGEPMRDEQYF
TGTGCCACCAGCAGAGATAGCGGGACAGGGGAACCAATGCGAGACGAGCAGTACTTC
>TRBJ2-1|-|-|TRBV19
CASSPGGDEQFF
TGTGCCAGTTCACCAGGTGGTGATGAGCAGTTCTTC
>TRBJ1-5|TRBD1|-|TRBV27
CASMRQGREGQPQHF
TGTGCCAGTATGAGACAGGGTAGGGAAGGTCAGCCCCAGCATTTT
>TRBJ1-2|-|-|TRBV5-4
CASSSGGVSNYGYTF
TGTGCCAGCAGCTCTGGCGGGGTATCTAACTATGGCTACACCTTC
>TRBJ1-5|-|few|TRBV5-5
CASSLKGFYSNQPQHF
TGTGCCAGCAGCTTGAAGGGGTTTTATAGCAATCAGCCCCAGCATTTT
>TRBJ2-2|-|-|TRBV7-9
CASSDGQSANTGELFF
TGTGCCAGCAGCGATGGACAGTCCGCGAACACCGGGGAGCTGTTTTTT
>TRBJ2-1|-|-|TRBV5-5
CASSLGLTNSYNEQFF
TGTGCCAGCAGCTTGGGACTCACCAACTCCTACAATGAGCAGTTCTTC
>TRBJ2-7|TRBD1|-|TRBV18
CASSPRDRSYEQYF
TGTGCCAGCTCACCGAGGGACAGATCCTACGAGCAGTACTTC
>TRBJ2-1|-|-|TRBV4-1
CASSQVQATYNEQFF
TGCGCCAGCAGCCAAGTACAGGCCACCTACAATGAGCAGTTCTTC
>TRBJ2-2|TRBD2|-|TRBV4-2
CASSQDQRENTGELFF
TGTGCCAGCAGCCAAGATCAGCGGGAGAACACCGGGGAGCTGTTTTTT
>TRBJ1-1|-|-|TRBV5-1
CASSLEGAGNTEAFF
TGCGCCAGCAGCCTCGAAGGGGCAGGGAACACTGAAGCTTTCTTT
>TRBJ1-2|-|-|TRBV5-8
CASSLYSVRGNYGYTF
TGTGCCAGCAGCTTGTACTCGGTCAGGGGAAACTATGGCTACACCTTC
>TRBJ1-1|TRBD1|-|TRBV5-6
CASSRGQGDTEAFF
TGTGCCAGCAGCAGAGGACAGGGGGACACTGAAGCTTTCTTT
>TRBJ1-2|TRBD1|-|TRBV13
CASSLDRSDGYTF
TGTGCCAGCAGCCTGGACAGGAGCGATGGCTACACCTTC
>TRBJ2-2|TRBD1|-|TRBV9
CASSRQGANTGELFF
TGTGCCAGCAGTAGACAGGGGGCTAACACCGGGGAGCTGTTTTTT
>TRBJ2-3|TRBD2|-|TRBV7-2
CASSLGTSVNTQYF
TGTGCCAGCAGCTTAGGGACTAGCGTAAATACGCAGTATTTT
>TRBJ2-1|-|-|TRBV10-2
CASTSSAGTPPNEQFF
TGCGCCAGCACCTCCTCGGCCGGGACTCCTCCCAATGAGCAGTTCTTC
>TRBJ2-2|-|-|TRBV19
CASSRHKGANTGELFF
TGTGCCAGTAGTAGACACAAGGGGGCGAACACCGGGGAGCTGTTTTTT
>TRBJ1-3|-|-|TRBV7-9
CASRLRQVSDTIYF
TGTGCCAGCAGGCTTAGACAGGTTTCGGACACCATATATTTT
>TRBJ1-6|TRBD1|once|TRBV5-1
CASSLEPTGNGSPLHF
TGCGCCAGCAGCTTGGAGCCGACAGGGAATGGTTCACCCCTCCACTTT
>TRBJ2-1|-|-|TRBV27
CASTQDRTSYNEQFF
TGTGCCAGCACCCAAGACAGGACTTCCTACAATGAGCAGTTCTTC
>TRBJ2-1|TRBD2|-|TRBV18
CASSPLGGTPGNEQFF
TGTGCCAGCTCACCACTGGGGGGGACCCCAGGGAATGAGCAGTTCTTC
>TRBJ2-3|-|-|TRBV27
CASSLGGAGFRDTQYF
TGTGCCAGCAGTTTAGGAGGGGCCGGGTTTAGAGATACGCAGTATTTT
>TRBJ2-3|-|-|TRBV29-1
CSGGGFSGHSTDTQYF
TGCAGCGGGGGGGGCTTCAGCGGTCATAGCACAGATACGCAGTATTTT
>TRBJ1-2|-|few|TRBV27
CASSLAADFNYGYTF
TGTGCCAGCAGTTTGGCCGCGGACTTTAACTATGGCTACACCTTC
>TRBJ2-3|-|once|TRBV2
CASSVNSRTDTQYF
TGTGCCAGCAGTGTAAACAGCCGCACAGATACGCAGTATTTT
>TRBJ2-5|-|-|TRBV6-6
CASSYLQSEETQYF
TGTGCCAGCAGTTACTTACAATCTGAAGAGACCCAGTACTTC
>TRBJ2-1|TRBD2|-|TRBV28
CASSRQAGGPLFRDEQFF
TGTGCCAGCAGTCGACAAGCGGGAGGGCCCTTATTTAGGGATGAGCAGTTCTTC
>TRBJ1-1|-|-|TRBV5-1
CASSLYGGRGTEAFF
TGCGCCAGCAGCTTGTACGGGGGGCGGGGCACTGAAGCTTTCTTT
>TRBJ1-5|-|-|TRBV18
CASSPLPIRRQGQPQHF
TGTGCCAGCTCACCACTCCCCATCCGCAGGCAAGGTCAGCCCCAGCATTTT
>TRBJ2-1|TRBD2|-|TRBV7-2
CASSRGTSGRNEQFF
TGTGCCAGCAGCCGCGGGACTAGCGGGAGAAATGAGCAGTTCTTC
>TRBJ2-1|-|-|TRBV5-1
CASSFTRATNNEQFF
TGCGCCAGCAGCTTTACGAGGGCGACTAACAATGAGCAGTTCTTC
>TRBJ2-5|TRBD1|once|TRBV19
CASRRMTGSFQETQYF
TGTGCCAGTAGAAGGATGACAGGGTCTTTTCAAGAGACCCAGTACTTC
>TRBJ1-2|-|once|TRBV7-3
CASSLVRETVNYGYTF
TGTGCCAGCAGCTTGGTCCGTGAGACTGTTAACTATGGCTACACCTTC
>TRBJ2-7|-|-|TRBV9
CASSVDLGGAEQYF
TGTGCCAGCAGCGTAGATCTGGGAGGAGCGGAGCAGTACTTC
>TRBJ2-3|-|-|TRBV19
CASRPTVTTDTQYF
TGTGCCAGTAGGCCGACAGTGACCACAGATACGCAGTATTTT
>TRBJ1-3|TRBD1|-|TRBV9
CASSVADRGGNTIYF
TGTGCCAGCAGCGTAGCCGACAGGGGCGGAAACACCATATATTTT
>TRBJ2-2|TRBD2|few|TRBV11-2
CASSLNSGGSNTGELFF
TGTGCCAGCAGCTTAAATAGCGGGGGGTCGAACACCGGGGAGCTGTTTTTT
>TRBJ1-2|-|-|TRBV5-1
CASSSRVEYGYTF
TGCGCCAGCAGCTCCAGGGTCGAGTATGGCTACACCTTC
>TRBJ2-5|-|-|TRBV5-1
CASSLGAGMAETQYF
TGCGCCAGCAGCCTGGGCGCGGGGATGGCTGAGACCCAGTACTTC
>TRBJ1-2|TRBD1|-|TRBV2
CASSGEGAGYGYTF
TGTGCCAGCAGTGGTGAGGGGGCAGGGTATGGCTACACCTTC
>TRBJ1-2|TRBD1|few|TRBV5-1
CASSPGTGGGYTF
TGCGCCAGCAGCCCCGGGACAGGGGGTGGCTACACCTTC
>TRBJ2-5|-|-|TRBV29-1
CSVEFHPRETQYF
TGCAGCGTTGAATTCCATCCCCGGGAGACCCAGTACTTC
>TRBJ2-3|-|-|TRBV4-1
CASSQGRTDTQYF
TGCGCCAGCAGCCAGGGGCGGACAGATACGCAGTATTTT
>TRBJ2-2|TRBD2|-|TRBV7-7
CASSDRLAANTGELFF
TGTGCCAGCAGCGATCGACTAGCGGCGAACACCGGGGAGCTGTTTTTT
>TRBJ2-3|-|-|TRBV19
CASSTPLSTSTDTQYF
TGTGCCAGTAGTACCCCCCTAAGCACCAGCACAGATACGCAGTATTTT
>TRBJ2-7|-|-|TRBV7-6
CASSLGQGFEQYF
TGTGCCAGCAGCTTAGGTCAGGGTTTCGAGCAGTACTTC
>TRBJ2-3|-|-|TRBV7-8
CASSLVARTDTQYF
TGTGCCAGCAGCTTAGTTGCTAGAACAGATACGCAGTATTTT
>TRBJ2-5|-|-|TRBV5-6
CASSLGLFQETQYF
TGTGCCAGCAGCTTGGGTCTTTTCCAAGAGACCCAGTACTTC
>TRBJ2-7|-|-|TRBV6-4
CASSEVGGSYEQYF
TGTGCCAGCAGTGAGGTAGGGGGTTCCTACGAGCAGTACTTC
>TRBJ2-1|TRBD2|-|TRBV7-9
CASSPGASGMVFF
TGTGCCAGCAGCCCGGGGGCTAGCGGGATGGTGTTCTTC